A single sample gave rise to the 9 T cell receptor beta chains below, sequenced in a study of neurological immune-mediated disorders. TCRdb fed the 5' RACE reads into MiXCR, producing one record per CDR3 protein. The sample yields 74,000 or so distinct CDR3 sequences, about 9.7% seen once. The sequencing input was PBMCs. These receptor sequences come from a man aged 45-65 years in good health.

In its sample, this clonotype was seen many times. J is TRBJ2-7 and V is TRBV24-1; D is uncertain. Germline lookup yields CDR1 KGHDR and CDR2 SFDVKD. The CDR3 length is 12 residues. Trimming left V 5 bases short and J 2 bases short, with 6 bases between. The CDR3: CATSGHTYEQYF. In DNA form, the CDR3 reads TGTGCCACCAGTGGTCACACCTACGAGCAGTACTTC.

The table lists this clonotype with many counts. V is TRBV20-1 and J is TRBJ2-3; no clear D. Germline V CDR1 and CDR2: DFQATT, SNEGSKA (reference sequence). The CDR3 has 11 residues. V dropped 1 base and J dropped 4 bases, with 3 bases sitting between them. The CDR3 DNA follows: TGCAGTGCTAGAGTGCCAGATACGCAGTATTTT. It is translated as CSARVPDTQYF.

This clonotype occurred a few times. The V gene is TRBV5-1, the J gene TRBJ2-7, with 8 bases that match TRBD2. The V segment lost 4 bases and the J segment 7 bases; nucleotides outside the gene matches: 7. The germline gives CDR1 SGHRS, CDR2 YFSETQ. CDR3 length equals 13 residues. CDR3 sequence: CASSTSGGTEQYF. Written as DNA, the CDR3 is TGCGCCAGCAGCACCTCGGGGGGGACGGAGCAGTACTTC.

This clonotype showed up many times. The genes are TRBV20-1 and TRBJ1-6; TRBD1 might be the D (5 bases). The V gene lost 1 base and the J gene lost 4 bases, with 8 bases spanning the gap. Looked up from germline, CDR1 is DFQATT and CDR2 is SNEGSKA (reference sequence). CDR3 length: 14 residues. The DNA of the CDR3 is TGCAGTGCTAGAGGGGGGGGGTATAATTCACCCCTCCACTTT. As protein: CSARGGGYNSPLHF.

This clonotype was seen many times. V and J are TRBV20-1 and TRBJ1-3, with 9 bases that match TRBD1. The CDR3 sequence is 13 residues long. Germline loops: CDR1 DFQATT, CDR2 SNEGSKA (reference sequence). V shed 5 bases and J 3 bases; nucleotides not matched to a gene: 2. DNA for the CDR3: TGCAGTGCTGAGGACAGGGGTGGAAACACCATATATTTT. Residues: CSAEDRGGNTIYF.

This clonotype has a count of ten or more. The rearrangement links TRBV6-5 to TRBJ2-1, with TRBD2 identical over 12 bases. The CDR3 has 15 amino acids. The V gene's germline CDR1 is MNHEY and CDR2 SVGAGI. V dropped 6 bases and J dropped 5; count of bases not matched to a gene: 5. Here the CDR3 reads CASSPRLAGDNEQFF. The CDR3 DNA reads as TGTGCCAGCAGCCCCCGACTAGCGGGAGACAATGAGCAGTTCTTC.

This clonotype was observed at least ten times. This chain links TRBV7-9 with TRBJ1-1; 10 nucleotides agree with TRBD1. The CDR3 is 14 amino acids. Germline V gene sequence: CDR1 SEHNR, CDR2 FQNEAQ (reference sequence). V was pared by 5 bases and J by 5 bases, with 5 bases of the junction left unmatched. The CDR3 sequence: CASSRTGGSTEAFF. CDR3 coding DNA: TGTGCCAGCAGCCGGACAGGGGGATCGACTGAAGCTTTCTTT.

In this sample, this clonotype turned up a few times. This sequence joins TRBV28 and TRBJ2-7, with TRBD1 matching 7 bases. Germline values: CDR1 MDHEN, CDR2 SYDVKM. With V trimmed by 4 bases and J by 4 bases, 7 bases remained unmatched. The CDR3 covers 14 residues. The CDR3 reads CASSSPGQRYEQYF. The CDR3 bases are TGTGCCAGCAGTTCCCCGGGACAGCGTTACGAGCAGTACTTC.

This clonotype was counted at least ten times. This chain connects TRBV20-1 to TRBJ2-1, with 7 bases that match TRBD2. The trim removed 6 bases at V and 4 bases at J, leaving 18 bases unmatched. The germline V gene encodes CDR1 DFQATT and CDR2 SNEGSKA (reference sequence). The CDR3 runs 17 residues. The CDR3 is CSAIQSRLSGVYNEQFF. The CDR3 DNA follows: TGCAGTGCCATTCAATCCAGACTAAGCGGGGTGTACAATGAGCAGTTCTTC.